The rows below give T cell receptor beta chains drawn from one sample of a study of cytotoxic CD8 clonotypes in ibrutinib-treated CLL. Generated by immunoSEQ multiplex PCR, the TCRdb table keeps only in-frame clones and is missing some. The sample has around 330,000 clones; roughly two thirds are singletons. The input for sequencing was PBMCs, taken after 36 months of ibrutinib treatment. These receptors originate from a human donor with chronic lymphocytic leukemia. CDR3s include the opening cysteine and the closing phenylalanine or tryptophan. D genes are given only for firm matches. The size field is filled for only some rows; it gives once, few, many or a size class.

size	J	D	V	DNA	CDR3
NA	TRBJ2-1	TRBD2	TRBV13	TGTGCCAGCAGCTTGGTAGCGGGGGGGCCTGGGAATGAGCAGTTCTTC	CASSLVAGGPGNEQFF
NA	TRBJ1-2	NA	TRBV18	TGTGCCAGCTCACCACCGTTCACAGGGAGCAACTATGGCTACACCTTC	CASSPPFTGSNYGYTF
NA	TRBJ2-1	NA	TRBV9	TGTGCCAGCAGCGTTGTTGGCGGTTCCTACAATGAGCAGTTCTTC	CASSVVGGSYNEQFF
NA	TRBJ1-4	TRBD1	TRBV6-5	TGTGCCAGCAGTTACTTCGGGACAGGCGGTGAAAAACTGTTTTTT	CASSYFGTGGEKLFF
NA	TRBJ2-5	TRBD2	TRBV14	TGTGCCAGCAGCCAAGAGGGGGGACTAGCAGGAGGAGGGACCCAGTACTTC	CASSQEGGLAGGGTQYF
once	TRBJ1-2	NA	TRBV28	TGTGCCAGCAATACCAGGGGCAGGGCAGGGGGCTACACCTTC	CASNTRGRAGGYTF
NA	TRBJ1-5	TRBD1	TRBV6-5	TGTGCCAGCAAACCGGGACAGGTCAATCAGCCCCAGCATTTT	CASKPGQVNQPQHF
NA	TRBJ1-2	TRBD1	TRBV28	TGTGCCAGCAGTCTCCTACAGGGGAGCTATGGCTACACCTTC	CASSLLQGSYGYTF
NA	TRBJ2-1	TRBD2	TRBV5-4	TGTGCCAGCAGCTTGGCCAGAACTAGCGGAAACAATGAGCAGTTCTTC	CASSLARTSGNNEQFF
NA	TRBJ2-7	NA	TRBV20-1	TGCAGTGCCATAGACAGGTACGAGCAGTACTTC	CSAIDRYEQYF
NA	TRBJ1-3	TRBD1	TRBV9	TGTGCCAGCAGCCACGGACAGGGGAACACCATATATTTT	CASSHGQGNTIYF
NA	TRBJ1-1	TRBD1	TRBV29-1	TGCAGCGCAAGGGACAGGGGCAACACTGAAGCTTTCTTT	CSARDRGNTEAFF
NA	TRBJ1-5	NA	TRBV13	TGTGCCAGCAGCCTTGGTCGTGTGGGCAATCAGCCCCAGCATTTT	CASSLGRVGNQPQHF
few	TRBJ1-6	NA	TRBV25-1	TGTGCCAGCAGTGAGGGGACACCCATAAGGCCCCTCCACTTT	CASSEGTPIRPLHF
NA	TRBJ1-1	NA	TRBV29-1	TGCAGCGTCCTTAGACAGGCAGGGGATGAAGCTTTCTTT	CSVLRQAGDEAFF
few	TRBJ2-7	NA	TRBV11-1	TGTGCCAGCAGCTCAGAGTACGAGCAGTACTTC	CASSSEYEQYF
NA	TRBJ2-1	NA	TRBV6-6	TGTGCCAGCAGTTACAGGGACATTATTAACAATGAGCAGTTCTTC	CASSYRDIINNEQFF
few	TRBJ1-1	NA	TRBV18	TGTGCCAGCTCCCTGGTAGACCTGAACACTGAAGCTTTCTTT	CASSLVDLNTEAFF
few	TRBJ2-7	TRBD1	TRBV27	TGTGCCAGCAGTAACAGGGGCGCCTACGAGCAGTACTTC	CASSNRGAYEQYF